Listed below are T cell receptor beta chains from one sample, sequenced in a study of T-cell reconstitution after alpha-beta-depleted transplantation in children. A single record per CDR3 protein comes from TCRdb applying MiXCR to the PCR reads. Seen here are about 250,000 distinct CDR3 sequences, approximately 24% observed once, and the top ten hold about 4.8%. The sample was PBMCs, mostly from graft donor cells, taken 360 days after TCRalphabeta/CD19-depleted stem cell transplant. The receptors here all came from a female patient aged 2-15 years who had a stem cell transplant for congenital amegakaryocytic thrombocytopenia, so the T cells may come from the graft donor. The CDR3 runs from the conserved cysteine through the conserved F or W. A D gene is named only where the DNA matches it firmly. Size tells how often a clone was seen (once, few, many) or the class of an expanded clone, and some rows leave it out.

D: NA
J: TRBJ2-2
size: NA
V: TRBV6-5
CDR3: CASSYRSPRTGELFF
DNA: TGTGCCAGCAGTTACCGGTCACCCAGAACCGGGGAGCTGTTTTTT

D: NA
J: TRBJ1-4
size: NA
V: TRBV5-1
CDR3: CASSLTGTSNEKLFF
DNA: TGCGCCAGCAGCTTGACCGGGACATCGAATGAAAAACTGTTTTTT

D: NA
J: TRBJ2-7
size: NA
V: TRBV5-1
CDR3: CASSRTLNSYEQYF
DNA: TGCGCCAGCAGTCGGACACTAAACTCCTACGAGCAGTACTTC

D: NA
J: TRBJ2-3
size: few
V: TRBV5-1
CDR3: CASSLQIRTDTQYF
DNA: TGCGCCAGCAGCTTGCAAATACGCACAGATACGCAGTATTTT

D: NA
J: TRBJ1-1
size: NA
V: TRBV6-1
CDR3: CASSILAGDIPTEAFF
DNA: TGTGCCAGCAGCATACTAGCTGGGGACATCCCCACTGAAGCTTTCTTT

D: NA
J: TRBJ1-1
size: few
V: TRBV7-2
CDR3: CASSRTGAGEAFF
DNA: TGTGCCAGCAGCCGGACGGGAGCGGGTGAAGCTTTCTTT

D: NA
J: TRBJ2-1
size: NA
V: TRBV28
CDR3: CASSLFPWGASPYYNEQFF
DNA: TGTGCCAGCAGTTTATTCCCGTGGGGGGCCAGCCCATATTACAATGAGCAGTTCTTC

D: TRBD1
J: TRBJ2-7
size: many
V: TRBV2
CDR3: CASSQTGAHEQYF
DNA: TGTGCCAGCAGTCAGACAGGGGCCCACGAGCAGTACTTC

D: NA
J: TRBJ2-3
size: NA
V: TRBV27
CDR3: CASSLGWADTQYF
DNA: TGTGCCAGCAGTTTAGGTTGGGCAGATACGCAGTATTTT

D: NA
J: TRBJ2-6
size: NA
V: TRBV6-1
CDR3: CASRTYSGANVLTF
DNA: TGTGCCAGCAGGACGTACTCTGGGGCCAACGTCCTGACTTTC

D: NA
J: TRBJ2-3
size: many
V: TRBV4-2
CDR3: CASSQEMLGHSEDTQYF
DNA: TGTGCCAGCAGCCAAGAGATGTTAGGCCATTCCGAGGATACGCAGTATTTT

D: NA
J: TRBJ2-7
size: NA
V: TRBV4-1
CDR3: CASSQSPGPGYEQYF
DNA: TGCGCCAGCAGCCAAAGCCCGGGACCAGGCTACGAGCAGTACTTC

D: TRBD1
J: TRBJ2-2
size: NA
V: TRBV6-2/TRBV6-3
CDR3: CASSYAGQAINTGELFF
DNA: TGTGCCAGCAGTTACGCGGGACAGGCAATAAACACCGGGGAGCTGTTTTTT

D: NA
J: TRBJ2-2
size: few
V: TRBV4-1
CDR3: CASSQGWDTGELFF
DNA: TGCGCCAGCAGCCAAGGATGGGACACCGGGGAGCTGTTTTTT

D: TRBD1
J: TRBJ2-7
size: NA
V: TRBV5-1
CDR3: CASSSPGQGRTYEQYF
DNA: TGCGCCAGCAGCTCACCGGGACAGGGTCGAACCTACGAGCAGTACTTC

D: TRBD2
J: TRBJ2-5
size: NA
V: TRBV7-2
CDR3: CASSPPGLANQETQYF
DNA: TGTGCCAGCAGCCCACCGGGACTAGCGAACCAAGAGACCCAGTACTTC

D: NA
J: TRBJ2-7
size: few
V: TRBV28
CDR3: CASSLEDSYEQYF
DNA: TGTGCCAGCAGTTTAGAGGACTCCTACGAGCAGTACTTC

D: NA
J: TRBJ1-1
size: many
V: TRBV7-2
CDR3: CASSPRQAEAFF
DNA: TGTGCCAGCAGCCCCCGACAGGCTGAAGCTTTCTTT

D: NA
J: TRBJ2-1
size: NA
V: TRBV28
CDR3: CASSFLTRSYNEQFF
DNA: TGTGCCAGCAGTTTTTTGACTAGATCCTACAATGAGCAGTTCTTC

D: NA
J: TRBJ2-1
size: NA
V: TRBV7-9
CDR3: CASSLGLGDEQFF
DNA: TGTGCCAGCAGCTTAGGGCTTGGAGATGAGCAGTTCTTC

D: TRBD1
J: TRBJ2-7
size: NA
V: TRBV20-1
CDR3: CSAGTGLREQYF
DNA: TGCAGTGCTGGGACAGGGTTGCGAGAGCAGTACTTC

D: TRBD1
J: TRBJ1-1
size: many
V: TRBV12-3/TRBV12-4
CDR3: CASKGRDRKNTEAFF
DNA: TGTGCCAGCAAAGGACGGGACAGAAAGAACACTGAAGCTTTCTTT

D: NA
J: TRBJ2-7
size: NA
V: TRBV25-1
CDR3: CASSEFTEQYF
DNA: TGTGCCAGCAGTGAATTTACGGAGCAGTACTTC

D: NA
J: TRBJ2-5
size: few
V: TRBV20-1
CDR3: CSARVLALPGTQYF
DNA: TGCAGTGCCCGAGTACTAGCCCTCCCTGGGACCCAGTACTTC

D: NA
J: TRBJ1-1
size: many
V: TRBV24-1
CDR3: CAVGGWPGAFF
DNA: TGTGCTGTCGGAGGCTGGCCGGGAGCTTTCTTT

D: NA
J: TRBJ2-5
size: few
V: TRBV20-1
CDR3: CSAVTGQETQYF
DNA: TGCAGTGCTGTAACAGGGCAAGAGACCCAGTACTTC

D: TRBD2
J: TRBJ2-3
size: NA
V: TRBV5-1
CDR3: CASSLGLAGELDTQYF
DNA: TGCGCCAGCAGCTTGGGTCTAGCGGGGGAGCTTGATACGCAGTATTTT